The clone carrying this TCR beta chain has just one count. Source study methods: Quantification of nucleated cells was approximated via reference gene primer amplification. Assay: immunoSEQ multiplex PCR; the TCRdb copy retains only in-frame clones and omits some. V, J and clone size reflect that table, while D and trimming were determined from the DNA. The table shows 200,000 or so clones, with 85% occurring only once. The data were obtained in a study of blood T cell repertoires in COVID-19. For the study at large: Nucleic acid was either cDNA or gDNA, and it came from T cells, B-cell-depleted T cells, or PBMCs.

Sequenced input: peripheral blood. The clonotype comes from a person aged 65 to 79 with COVID-19, enrolled during active disease.

The DNA for the CDR3 is TGTGCCAGCATAAATTCAGGGCACAGTCAGCCCCAGCATTTT. Translation gives CASINSGHSQPQHF. This chain links TRBV6-5 with TRBJ1-5; D is perhaps TRBD1 (5 bases). Germline-derived CDR1 and CDR2 are MNHEY and SVGAGI. V dropped 7 bases and J dropped 6 bases, with 16 bases sitting between them. The CDR3 has 14 amino acids.